The clone carrying this TCR beta chain occurred a few times. This entry belongs to a study of CD8+CD57+ T cells in acquired aplastic anemia. The wider study: Sorted CD4+ and CD8+ cells yielded around 3.3 ug of DNA on average.

Whoever was chosen for sequencing had shown CD8+CD57+ cell expansion by flow cytometry. Germline-derived CDR1 and CDR2 are SGHRS and YFSETQ. V was shortened by 0 bases and J by 5 bases, with 15 bases between the two germline ends. The CDR3 has 16 amino acids. Investigators profiled TCR beta VDJ and CDR3 from genomic DNA template. TCRdb passed the reads through MiXCR, listing each CDR3 protein once. The sample has around 430,000 distinct CDR3 sequences, over 25% seen once. The chain carries TRBV5-1 and TRBJ2-1, with D possibly matching TRBD2 (5 bases). The sequencing sample was made of sorted CD4+, CD8+, or CD8+CD57+ T cells (not recorded which) from PBMCs. The TCR comes from a human donor with aplastic anemia. The CDR3 DNA reads as TGCGCCAGCAGCTTGGTAAGGGAGCGAACAAACAATGAGCAGTTCTTC. This codes for CASSLVRERTNNEQFF.